The sequence of this TCR beta chain was determined in a study of response to subunit inactivated influenza vaccine. The junction had 6 bases not matched to a gene; V was cut back by 4 bases and J by 4 bases. Germline V CDR1 and CDR2: SQVTM, ANQGSEA. The CDR3 runs to 14 residues. TCRdb called the RT-PCR reads again in MiXCR, with one record for every CDR3 protein. The sample records 550,000 to 800,000 distinct CDR3 sequences, more than 15% being singletons. The sample in question was PBMCs from blood, obtained 11 to 12 days after vaccination. The clonotype was recovered from a man aged 50 to 60 who received an inactivated influenza vaccine. The genes are TRBV29-1 and TRBJ2-7, with 11 bases matching TRBD1. The chain's CDR3 is CSVGWTGGIYEQYF. CDR3 nucleotide sequence: TGCAGCGTTGGGTGGACAGGGGGCATTTACGAGCAGTACTTC.